This T cell receptor (beta chain) derives from a study of blood T cell repertoires in COVID-19. The data were produced by immunoSEQ multiplex PCR, yet TCRdb's version contains in-frame clones alone and is incomplete. The sample holds about 130,000 clones, roughly 79% seen once. CDR1 and CDR2 from the germline V gene are GTSNPN and SVGIG (reference sequence). This CDR3 is 13 amino acids long. Trimming left V 0 bases short and J 15 bases short, with 18 bases between. This sequence originates from a man at least 80 years old with acute or convalescent COVID-19. The chain couples TRBV30 to TRBJ2-4, with D perhaps matching TRBD1 (7 bases). What was sequenced was peripheral blood. The CDR3 here is CAWSVFWQGEAYF. DNA for the CDR3: TGTGCCTGGAGTGTATTTTGGCAGGGGGAGGCGTACTTC.